This T cell receptor (beta chain) is from a study of shared clonotypes between healthy human individuals. Overall study findings and caveats: Generally, naive subsets came out with larger estimated richness than memory subsets.

Points on this clone: The target antigen is unknown.

Repertoires were generated with immunoSEQ multiplex PCR, while TCRdb's copy carries only in-frame clones and drops some. The sample consists of a few million clones, about 94% of them appearing once. CD45RO-negative cells were positively selected for CCR7, leaving out terminally differentiated effector memory CD45RA+ cells. Donors, without exception, were Caucasian adults residing in Nashville, Tennessee. After removal of 2 bases from V and 10 bases from J, the junction contained 7 bases not matched to a gene. CDR3 length: 12 residues. Germline values: CDR1 SQVTM, CDR2 ANQGSEA. The sequenced material came from naive CD8+ T cells from PBMCs. The TCR originated in a man aged 18 to 30 in good health. Some clones in this sample may be carry-over from other donors' samples. The chain has TRBV29-1 and TRBJ1-1; 7 positions match TRBD1. This CDR3 reads CSVEPQGETAFF. DNA for the CDR3: TGCAGCGTTGAACCCCAGGGGGAGACAGCTTTCTTT.